Each of the 20 T cell receptor beta chains below was sequenced from the same sample in a study of blood T cells in healthy people across ages. The use of a sample-barcoded 5' primer and a J-beta primer mix characterized a second PCR of 7 to 11 cycles. MiXCR was run by TCRdb on the 5' RACE reads, yielding one entry per CDR3 protein. The table lists about 830,000 distinct CDR3 sequences, 62% of them singletons, with 28% in the top ten. Sequencing was performed on blood. The source of these receptors is a man in his thirties or forties in good health.

The CDR3 loop reads CASSASGQPYTEAFF. The CDR3 bases are TGCGCCAGCAGCGCATCTGGACAGCCATACACTGAAGCTTTCTTT. This rearrangement joins TRBV5-1 to TRBJ1-1, with D possibly TRBD1 on 6 matching bases. The CDR3 is 15 residues long. The germline gives CDR1 SGHRS, CDR2 YFSETQ. The ends were cut back, 4 bases at V and 3 bases at J, with 16 bases in the middle.

This clonotype showed up just a few times. The chain employs TRBV4-3 and TRBJ2-1; D may match TRBD1 or TRBD2 (6 bases each). This CDR3 has 17 amino acids. V lost 0 bases, J lost 2 bases, and 14 bases lay in between. Germline V gives CDR1 LGHNA, CDR2 YSLEER. The CDR3 region is CASSQDPGATTYNEQFF. In nucleotides, the CDR3 is TGCGCCAGCAGCCAAGATCCGGGGGCTACCACCTACAATGAGCAGTTCTTC.

This clonotype was recorded a few times. The chain recombines TRBV2 with TRBJ2-1, with a tentative D call TRBD1 (5 bases). Trimming left V 10 bases short and J 0 bases short, with 13 bases between. The germline V gene encodes CDR1 SNHLY and CDR2 FYNNEI. The CDR3 has 14 amino acids. The CDR3 coding sequence is TGTGCCAACTCTGACAGTGCCTCCTACAATGAGCAGTTCTTC. Translating it yields CANSDSASYNEQFF. Full variable domain (rest looked up from reference TRBV2 and TRBJ2-1): EPEVTQTPSHQVTQMGQEVILRCVPISNHLYFYWYRQILGQKVEFLVSFYNNEISEKSEIFDDQFSVERPDGSNFTLKIRSTKLEDSAMYFCANSDSASYNEQFFGPGTRLTVL.

The chain joins TRBV27 to TRBJ2-7; 13 positions agree with TRBD2. TRBJ2-5 explains the end of the DNA better; the J call may be wrong. The germline CDR1 and CDR2 sequences are MNHEY and SMNVEV (reference sequence). The CDR3 has 17 residues. The CDR3 nucleotides are TGTGCCAGCAGTTCAAACCCACTAGCGGGGGGGCCAGAGACCCAGTACTTC. Its translation is CASSSNPLAGGPETQYF.

V and J are TRBV30 and TRBJ2-3; no firm D call. Germline loops: CDR1 GTSNPN, CDR2 SVGIG (reference sequence). The CDR3 is 11 residues long. Trimming removed 3 bases at V and 4 bases at J, with 5 bases between. The CDR3 DNA reads as TGTGCCTGGAGAGCTCCAGATACGCAGTATTTT. Translation gives CAWRAPDTQYF.

V gene TRBV4-3 combines with J gene TRBJ2-1; D unresolved. With the DNA end fitting TRBJ2-7 better, the J assignment may be wrong. Germline values: CDR1 LGHNA, CDR2 YSLEER. The CDR3 has 15 residues. This CDR3 reads CASSQDHSPYNEQYF. In DNA, the CDR3 is TGCGCCAGCAGCCAAGATCACTCCCCCTACAATGAGCAGTACTTC.

V is TRBV7-9 and J is TRBJ2-5, with D unresolved. Trimming stripped 7 bases from V and 4 bases from J, with 19 bases between. Germline-derived CDR1 and CDR2 are SEHNR and FQNEAQ (reference sequence). The CDR3 loop spans 15 amino acids. DNA for the CDR3: TGTGCCAGCATCGAATCAGTATACATAAGAGAGACCCAGTACTTC. Encoded protein: CASIESVYIRETQYF.

The J gene is TRBJ2-3, the V gene TRBV11-1, with 7 bases lining up with TRBD1. With V trimmed by 6 bases and J by 7 bases, 4 bases remained unmatched. This CDR3 is 12 amino acids long. The germline V gene encodes CDR1 SGHAT and CDR2 FQDESV (reference sequence). CDR3: CASSSGGHTQYF. The CDR3 DNA reads as TGTGCCAGCAGTTCAGGGGGACATACGCAGTATTTT. The variable domain in full, completed from reference TRBV11-1 and TRBJ2-3, reads EAEVAQSPRYKITEKSQAVAFWCDPISGHATLYWYRQILGQGPELLVQFQDESVVDDSQLPKDRFSAERLKGVDSTLKIQPAELGDSAMYLCASSSGGHTQYFGPGTRLTVL.

The chain joins TRBV7-2 to TRBJ2-3, with D possibly TRBD2 on 5 matching bases. There are 15 residues in the CDR3. The V end was cut by 5 bases, the J end by 2 bases, with 14 bases between. Germline CDR1 reads SGHTA; CDR2 reads FQGNSA. The CDR3 nucleotides read TGTGCCAGCAGCCCCCAGGCGGGCGACACAGATACGCAGTATTTT. Its protein product is CASSPQAGDTDTQYF.

This clonotype was observed a handful of times. J is TRBJ2-3 and V is TRBV15; D remains ambiguous. The ends were cut back, 0 bases at V and 6 bases at J, with 10 bases in the middle. The V gene's germline CDR1 is LNHNV and CDR2 YYDKDF (reference sequence). The CDR3 runs to 14 residues. CDR3 amino acids: CATSRDSPPDTQYF. For the CDR3, the DNA is TGTGCCACCAGCAGAGATAGTCCCCCCGATACGCAGTATTTT.

The V gene is TRBV6-1, the J gene TRBJ2-5; 8 bases match TRBD1. CDR3 length: 13 amino acids. Germline CDR1 and CDR2: MNHNS and SASEGT. With V trimmed by 5 bases and J by 5 bases, 4 bases remained unmatched. Here the CDR3 reads CASSRTGRETQYF. CDR3 DNA: TGTGCCAGCAGTCGGACAGGGAGGGAGACCCAGTACTTC.

The V gene is TRBV5-6, the J gene TRBJ2-6; TRBD2 matches 10 bases. V dropped 2 bases and J dropped 0; count of bases not matched to a gene: 2. Germline V gene data show CDR1 as SGHDT and CDR2 as YYEEEE. The CDR3 length is 17 residues. CDR3: CASSLAGGYSGANVLTF. The DNA for the CDR3 is TGTGCCAGCAGCTTAGCGGGGGGGTACTCTGGGGCCAACGTCCTGACTTTC.

The rearrangement links TRBV7-4 to TRBJ2-1; D gene ambiguous. The CDR3 sequence is 13 residues long. V gave up 8 bases and J gave up 2 bases, with 10 bases separating them. From germline, CDR1 is SGHVT and CDR2 SQSDAQ. The CDR3 nucleotides read TGTGCCAGCCCGGCAGAAACCTACAATGAGCAGTTCTTC. Translating gives CASPAETYNEQFF.

This clonotype appeared once. The gene calls are TRBV13 and TRBJ1-2, with TRBD1 identical over 9 bases. The junction had 7 bases not matched to a gene; V was cut back by 2 bases and J by 12 bases. CDR3 size: 13 residues. CDR1 is PRHDT and CDR2 is FYEKMQ in the germline V gene (reference sequence). The CDR3 loop reads CASSLRGTGTHTF. In DNA form, the CDR3 reads TGTGCCAGCAGCTTAAGAGGGACAGGGACTCACACCTTC. Combining the CDR3 with reference TRBV13 and TRBJ1-2 gives the whole variable domain AAGVIQSPRHLIKEKRETATLKCYPIPRHDTVYWYQQGPGQDPQFLISFYEKMQSDKGSIPDRFSAQQFSDYHSELNMSSLELGDSALYFCASSLRGTGTHTFGSGTRLTVV.

This chain joins TRBV29-1 and TRBJ2-5; D remains unclear. Germline V gene lookup returns CDR1 SQVTM and CDR2 ANQGSEA. V lost 7 bases and J 5 bases, leaving 14 bases between the germline ends. This CDR3 contains 12 residues. CDR3 region: CSATNKRETQYF. CDR3 sequence (DNA): TGCAGCGCCACCAACAAAAGGGAGACCCAGTACTTC.

The chain combines TRBV20-1 with TRBJ1-6; 7 positions agree with TRBD1. Trimming at V came to 0 bases and at J to 7 bases, leaving 6 bases not matched to a gene. The CDR3 extends over 15 amino acids. Germline V gene sequence: CDR1 DFQATT, CDR2 SNEGSKA (reference sequence). CDR3 loop: CSAREWQGVNSPLHF. CDR3 sequence (DNA): TGCAGTGCTAGAGAGTGGCAGGGGGTAAATTCACCCCTCCACTTT.

The chain's CDR3 is CASSDRLGKETQYF. CDR3 DNA sequence: TGTGCCAGCAGTGACAGGCTCGGCAAAGAGACCCAGTACTTC. The V and J genes are TRBV25-1 and TRBJ2-5; D is undetermined. CDR3 length equals 14 residues. In germline, CDR1 is MGHDK, CDR2 SYGVNS. V was shortened by 3 bases and J by 3 bases, with 11 bases between the two germline ends.

There are a few counts of this clonotype. The CDR3 DNA reads as TGTGCCAGCAGCCCCCTATTTCGACAGGGCGGGAGGCATGAGCAGTTCTTC. Protein sequence: CASSPLFRQGGRHEQFF. The rearrangement links TRBV11-2 to TRBJ2-1; D perhaps matches TRBD2 (8 bases). The germline gives CDR1 SGHAT, CDR2 FQNNGV. V lost 5 bases and J 8 bases, leaving 25 bases between the germline ends. This CDR3 contains 17 residues.

The rearrangement uses TRBV5-1 and TRBJ1-4, with D tentatively TRBD1 (6 bases). The CDR3 length is 16 residues. Trimming shortened V by 1 base and J by 6 bases, and 16 bases separated the two germline ends. In germline, CDR1 is SGHRS, CDR2 YFSETQ. CDR3 residues: CASSLSGGAVDEKLFF. The CDR3 nucleotides read TGCGCCAGCAGCTTGAGTGGGGGCGCGGTAGATGAAAAACTGTTTTTT. Full variable domain (rest looked up from reference TRBV5-1 and TRBJ1-4): KAGVTQTPRYLIKTRGQQVTLSCSPISGHRSVSWYQQTPGQGLQFLFEYFSETQRNKGNFPGRFSGRQFSNSRSEMNVSTLELGDSALYLCASSLSGGAVDEKLFFGSGTQLSVL.

This clonotype was seen only a few times. The genes are TRBV2 and TRBJ1-2; D not certain. From germline, CDR1 is SNHLY and CDR2 FYNNEI. V lost 0 bases, J lost 8 bases, and 10 bases lay in between. The CDR3 is 13 residues long. The CDR3 DNA is TGTGCCAGCAGTGAAGCGATGGCAAGGGGCTACACCTTC. Residues: CASSEAMARGYTF.